This T cell receptor beta chain appears in the sequencing data of a study of identical twins (dated by TCRdb to the mid-2010s). Regarding the study in general: TCR alpha and beta repertoires from monozygotic twins, unrelated adults of various ages and cord blood were deep-sequenced to test whether fetal clonotypes persist. To rule out contamination, replicate twin experiments were performed at different times with different library preparation protocols.

Overall study results and their limits: In monozygotic twins, recombination models systematically underestimated out-of-frame TCR alpha sharing, but the models matched the sharing seen between unrelated individuals. Fewer insertions were carried by abundant cord blood beta clonotypes; a weaker similar trend was observed in young adult naive repertoires, while no such trend was observed in memory repertoires. Compared with coincidental sharing between unrelated individuals, out-of-frame TCR alpha sequences shared between twins had an excess of sequences with low generation probability. The excess sharing between twins in beta out-of-frame sequences was weaker because fewer shared sequences reduced the signal-to-noise ratio. Invariant T cells such as MAIT and iNKT could partly confound zero-insertion analyses, although diverse VJ usage argued against such confounding for most clonotypes. Because the same donors could not be followed over many years, the conclusions relied on cross-sectional statistical analysis.

The CDR3, cysteine through phenylalanine, is 13 amino acids long. This entry keeps only the CDR3 DNA: 39 bases, framed from base 1. A distance of 14 bases separates the germline ends of V and J, which lose 6 bases and 8 bases respectively. The germline V gene encodes CDR1 MNHEY and CDR2 SVGEGT. All donors were healthy Caucasians. The study also sequenced three unrelated non-twin adults: a male aged 18 to 30, a male aged 50 to 59 and a female aged 50 to 59. Using Miltenyi CD45RO+ enrichment and human naive T-cell isolation kits, memory (CD45RO+) and naive T cells were isolated from PBMC. The library was produced with 5' RACE. The sequencer was an Illumina HiSeq 2000. A universal primer binding site was added through template switching, and the final cDNA carried a unique molecular identifier so that TCR cDNA molecules could be counted accurately. First-strand cDNA for TCR alpha and beta chains was synthesized from specific primers in the conserved constant-segment region. To control for contamination, each cDNA library was double barcoded with a SMART-Mk sample barcode plus Illumina barcodes. TruSeq adapter sequences along with Illumina sample barcodes were introduced in two successive PCR steps. Sequencing of the TCR alpha and beta cDNA libraries was done on the Illumina HiSeq platform using custom primers. On the study's bioinformatics: MiGEC was used to process raw reads and extract unique molecular identifiers, and MiXCR was used to find CDR3 positions. Recombination models were inferred per individual with the repgenHMM and IGoR tools using an EM algorithm. The tcR package in R was used for shared clonotype analysis, with sharing normalized by the product of cloneset sizes. To study raw recombination free of thymic and clonal selection effects, out-of-frame nonproductive sequences were analyzed. In TCRdb, the public reads were trimmed at Q25 with fastp and aligned with MiXCR, with productive beta chains retained. Every entry covers one CDR3 protein and lists the most common genes and DNA from its rows. TCRdb's processing, not the authors' own work, is the source of the V and J calls. For this sample there are hundreds of thousands of distinct CDR3 sequences; around 5.7% appear just once. 1.5% to 2% of the sample belongs to the ten largest clones.

This clonotype was counted ten times or more. The antigen this receptor binds is unknown. No much larger clone exists at a distance of one base, and base qualities are not known. The sequenced sample consisted of naive T cells sorted from blood. Taken with the paper, the label for cell subset or site translates to: cells isolated with a human naive T-cell isolation kit. The receptor comes from a man younger than 30 in good health. This chain joins TRBV6-2 or TRBV6-3 to TRBJ2-1; no confident D gene assignment can be made. This receptor carries the CDR3 CASSPYLPDEQFF. The DNA is as follows: TGTGCCAGCAGCCCCTATTTACCCGATGAGCAGTTCTTC.